The following is a T cell receptor (beta chain) sequence with its context. These data are taken from a study of shared clonotypes between healthy human individuals. Clones were read by immunoSEQ multiplex PCR, and TCRdb kept only the in-frame ones, dropping some. In the table there are around 2.1 million clones, 90% to 97% of which are singletons. The CDR3 runs to 13 residues. V gave up 6 bases and J gave up 3 bases; unmatched junction bases: 7. CDR1 and CDR2 from the germline V gene are SQVTM and ANQGSEA. The receptor's source is a man between 18 and 29 years old in good health. The chain recombines TRBV29-1 with TRBJ2-7, with 8 bases fitting TRBD2. Sequences were obtained from naive CD4+ T cells sorted from blood. Subset here: CD45RA+ positively selected. The CDR3 DNA is TGCAGCGTGCGGGACGGGAGGGACTACGAGCAGTACTTC. Translating it yields CSVRDGRDYEQYF.